This T cell receptor beta chain was sequenced in a study of CD8+ T cells in alopecia areata (dated by TCRdb to the late 2010s). About the full investigation: The treated patients, all with moderate-to-severe alopecia areata, were enrolled in an open-label pilot trial of oral tofacitinib given at 5 to 10 mg twice daily. Tofacitinib was administered for 6 to 18 months, and 6 months of follow-up off drug were then conducted to assess delayed response and recurrence. For the treated patients, the SALT score, which quantifies what percentage of scalp surface area is affected, served as the measure of disease severity. The study used high-throughput TCRbeta sequencing to examine T cell clonal expansion in alopecia areata, in both the C3H/HeJ mouse model and human patients. Scalp tissue and sorted CD4+ and CD8+ peripheral blood T cells from patchy and totalis/universalis alopecia areata patients and from healthy controls were covered by human TCRbeta sequencing. Tofacitinib-treated patients had biopsies at baseline and at 4 and 24 weeks of treatment, with a later scalp biopsy in several patients. Scalp clonality was compared across normal scalp (n=4), patchy alopecia areata scalp (n=8), and alopecia totalis/universalis scalp (n=8). The RNA source kit depended on sample type: the PAXgene miRNA kit for fixed scalp, the miRNeasy kit for PBMCs, and the RNeasy kit for mouse skin. TCRbeta CDR3 regions were amplified by immunoSEQ multiplex PCR using 35 Vbeta forward and 13 Jbeta reverse primers. The paper as a whole reports these results and caveats: Many expanded lesional clones persisted in scalp and blood during tofacitinib treatment, which may partly explain relapse after stopping treatment. Scalp TCR repertoire analysis is complicated because resident alphabeta T cells in normal human skin are also sequenced, whereas mouse skin is dominated by gammadelta T cells. Higher clonality and more expanded CD8+ clones were observed in lesional scalp than in normal scalp, particularly in alopecia totalis/universalis, a finding suggestive of antigenic drive. Shared TCR sequences between patients were less evident than in mice, which may be partly attributable to HLA diversity in the patient population. Because the treated cohort was small and had just a single nonresponder, larger studies are needed to establish links between baseline CD8+ expansion and response. With tofacitinib, both scalp clonality and the number of expanded CD8+ clones among the top 100 scalp clones went down significantly.

As to this clone: What this receptor recognizes is not known. Nothing much larger sits one base from this clone, and base qualities are not available.

The library was generated by the immunoSEQ multiplex PCR assay. RNA was extracted from all samples and reverse transcribed into cDNA, which served as template for TCR sequencing. SuperScript III was used for first-strand cDNA synthesis, primed with a 2:1 mix of oligo-dT and random hexamers. A synthetic immune receptor repertoire was used to gauge amplification bias, and whatever bias remained was removed computationally. In the authors' own workflow: After raw reads were preprocessed to remove errors, the CDR3 was defined following IMGT conventions as running from the conserved cysteine to phenylalanine. Clonality was calculated as 1 minus Shannon entropy normalized by log2 of the number of productive unique TCRs. Whether each scalp clone was CD4 or CD8 was inferred by checking scalp TCRbeta sequences against the CD4 and CD8 repertoires from sorted blood. In TCRdb, the immuneACCESS table is reduced to in-frame sequences with V and J assigned. These tables do not hold every clone; where another copy was compared, an unresolved V gene accounts for under half, and the others remain unexplained. V and J calls and clone size are as listed in that table; D and trimming were resolved from the DNA. This sample lists roughly 250,000 clones; over 45% were detected once. Around 0.92% of the sample belongs to the ten largest clones.

Taken from cysteine to phenylalanine, the CDR3 has 19 residues. Here the CDR3 DNA is all that survives: 57 bases in frame from base 1. The germline V gene encodes CDR1 GTSNPN and CDR2 SVGIG (reference sequence). The V and J ends are trimmed by 0 bases and 0 bases, leaving 18 bases between them. According to the study, the label for this sample's treatment or condition signals: oral pan-JAK inhibitor, 5-10 mg twice daily. Lesional scalp punch biopsies and peripheral blood were collected from alopecia areata patients. PBMCs were separated by density centrifugation and stained for CD3, CD4 and CD8, after which CD4+ and CD8+ T cells were sorted on a FACSAria.

The V and J segments used are TRBV30 and TRBJ1-6; the D gene is unclear. This clonotype was sampled from a human donor with alopecia areata. Sequenced here: CD4+ T cells sorted from blood, sampled around week 53, from a patient treated with tofacitinib. The CDR3 in this case is CAWSVRRGNSNSYNSPLHF. In nucleotides, the sequence is TGTGCCTGGAGTGTGAGAAGAGGGAATAGCAACTCCTATAATTCACCCCTCCACTTT.